This TCR beta chain was recorded in a study of blood T cell repertoires in COVID-19. As handled by the study authors: Quantification of nucleated cells was approximated via reference gene primer amplification. Here immunoSEQ multiplex PCR was the method, and the copy in TCRdb shows in-frame clones only, minus some. The D gene and trimming were derived from the DNA, and the V and J assignments and clone size from that table. The sample has over 120,000 clones, approximately 88% seen once. Deletions cut 5 bases from V and 5 bases from J, with 22 bases between. This CDR3 is 16 amino acids long. Germline V gene data show CDR1 as SGHVS and CDR2 as FNYEAQ.

The sequence was obtained from a man in his 70s with acute or convalescent COVID-19. The sequencing input was peripheral blood. The chain uses TRBV7-6 and TRBJ2-7; the D gene is possibly TRBD1 (6 bases). In nucleotides, the CDR3 is TGTGCCAGCAGCATAACCGGGACACACAGGACCCACGAGCAGTACTTC. As protein: CASSITGTHRTHEQYF.